The next 2 T cell receptor beta chains were all read from a single sample in a study of OX40 agonist ivuxolimab in advanced cancers. Measured with immunoSEQ multiplex PCR; TCRdb has only the in-frame clones, and not every one. The table records 65,000 to 95,000 clones, more than 75% of them present only once. The input for sequencing was CD4+ or CD8+ T cells sorted from blood, taken in a trial of the OX40 agonist ivuxolimab. These receptors were taken from an adult with an advanced solid tumor such as melanoma, head and neck, liver or kidney cancer.

V gene TRBV28 combines with J gene TRBJ2-3, with 9 bases that match TRBD1. V shed 8 bases, J shed 4 bases, and the junction held 7 bases outside the gene matches. Germline CDR1 is MDHEN and CDR2 is SYDVKM. The CDR3 loop spans 14 amino acids. CDR3 region: CASGTGGNADTQYF. Written as DNA, the CDR3 is TGTGCCAGCGGTACAGGGGGCAACGCAGATACGCAGTATTTT. The complete variable domain, with remaining parts taken from reference TRBV28 and TRBJ2-3, reads DVKVTQSSRYLVKRTGEKVFLECVQDMDHENMFWYRQDPGLGLRLIYFSYDVKMKEKGDIPEGYSVSREKKERFSLILESASTNQTSMYLCASGTGGNADTQYFGPGTRLTVL.

The genes are TRBV28 and TRBJ1-2, with TRBD1 matching over 7 bases. In germline, CDR1 is MDHEN, CDR2 SYDVKM. V lost 5 bases, J lost 8 bases, and 11 bases stayed unmatched. The CDR3 totals 14 residues. CDR3 DNA sequence: TGTGCCAGCAGTCCACCTGGACAGGTTCTCGGCTACACCTTC. It translates to CASSPPGQVLGYTF.